What follows are 17 T cell receptor beta chains derived from one specimen sequenced in a study of PD-1 blockade in classical Hodgkin lymphoma. Every one of the patients relapsed after autologous stem cell transplantation (brentuximab vedotin exposure was variable). Assay used: immunoSEQ multiplex PCR; TCRdb lists only in-frame clones, some missing. Found here are tens of thousands of clones, just under 75% of them singletons; the top ten hold less than 15%. The sample in question was peripheral blood mononuclear cells (PBMCs), obtained before the second cycle of nivolumab. The source is a human donor with classical Hodgkin lymphoma.

The chain carries TRBV9 and TRBJ2-1, with 11 bases matching TRBD2. The CDR3 is made up of 20 amino acids. V gave up 3 bases and J gave up 4 bases; unmatched junction bases: 18. Germline V gene lookup returns CDR1 SGDLS and CDR2 YYNGEE. For the CDR3, the DNA is TGTGCCAGCAGCGCCCAACGTACTAGCGGGAGCCGTGATGGATACAATGAGCAGTTCTTC. Protein sequence: CASSAQRTSGSRDGYNEQFF.

This clone has more than one count but fewer than ten. The chain is built from TRBV6-6 and TRBJ1-2; D is perhaps TRBD1 (5 bases). Trimming stripped 5 bases from V and 4 bases from J, with 11 bases between. This CDR3 region has 13 residues. From germline, CDR1 is MNHNY and CDR2 SVGAGI (reference sequence). The CDR3 region has the DNA TGTGCCAGCAGTCCCCAGGGCGGCTATGGCTACACCTTC. Protein sequence: CASSPQGGYGYTF.

V usage is TRBV19 and J usage is TRBJ2-3, with 12 positions matching TRBD2. The germline V gene encodes CDR1 LNHDA and CDR2 SQIVND (reference sequence). This CDR3 region has 17 residues. The V and J ends lost 1 base and 5 bases, in that order; junction bases with no gene match: 7. Here the CDR3 reads CASSIALAGGPRDTQYF. The CDR3, as DNA: TGTGCCAGTAGTATAGCCCTAGCGGGAGGGCCAAGAGATACGCAGTATTTT.

This chain uses TRBV27 with TRBJ1-1, with TRBD1 as a possible D gene (5 bases). Germline CDR1 reads MNHEY; CDR2 reads SMNVEV (reference sequence). The CDR3 sequence is 15 residues long. V was cut by 2 bases and J by 1 base, with 11 bases left in between. The CDR3: CASSLRVGTNTEAFF. CDR3 bases: TGTGCCAGCAGTTTAAGAGTAGGGACGAACACTGAAGCTTTCTTT.

This sequence joins TRBV10-1 and TRBJ2-3, with unresolved D. The CDR3 extends over 15 amino acids. The germline V gene encodes CDR1 WNHNN and CDR2 SYGVQD (reference sequence). Trimming shortened V by 4 bases and J by 4 bases, and 15 bases separated the two germline ends. This CDR3 reads CASSVSRSSADTQYF. In nucleotides, the CDR3 is TGCGCCAGCAGTGTGAGTCGGAGTTCGGCAGATACGCAGTATTTT.

The V call is TRBV29-1, the J call TRBJ2-2, with 8 nucleotides matching TRBD2. This CDR3 has 15 residues. V shed 5 bases and J 1 base; nucleotides not matched to a gene: 6. Per the germline V gene, CDR1 is SQVTM and CDR2 is ANQGSEA. The CDR3 DNA sequence: TGCAGCGTTCTAGCGGGTACAATGAACACCGGGGAGCTGTTTTTT. This gives the protein CSVLAGTMNTGELFF.

This clone was counted ten times or more. The chain carries TRBV4-1 and TRBJ2-7; TRBD1 matches at 8 bases. Per the germline V gene, CDR1 is MGHRA and CDR2 is YSYEKL. The CDR3 consists of 16 residues. The V and J ends lost 4 bases and 3 bases, in that order; junction bases with no gene match: 11. This CDR3 reads CASSPIGGTGSYEQYF. The CDR3 bases are TGCGCCAGCAGCCCCATAGGCGGGACAGGTAGCTACGAGCAGTACTTC.

Only a few counts were recorded for this clone. The chain links TRBV27 to TRBJ2-6; 13 bases are shared with TRBD2. The V segment lost 0 bases and the J segment 2 bases; nucleotides outside the gene matches: 4. Germline V gene data show CDR1 as MNHEY and CDR2 as SMNVEV (reference sequence). The CDR3 has 19 amino acids. CDR3 DNA sequence: TGTGCCAGCAGTTTATCCCCCGGACTAGCGGGAGCTGGGGCCAACGTCCTGACTTTC. This codes for CASSLSPGLAGAGANVLTF. Complete variable domain (other parts from reference TRBV27 and TRBJ2-6): EAQVTQNPRYLITVTGKKLTVTCSQNMNHEYMSWYRQDPGLGLRQIYYSMNVEVTDKGDVPEGYKVSRKEKRNFPLILESPSPNQTSLYFCASSLSPGLAGAGANVLTFGAGSRLTVL.

The V and J genes are TRBV6-6 and TRBJ2-7, with D tentatively TRBD1 or TRBD2 (5 bases each). The CDR3 consists of 13 residues. V lost 6 bases to trimming and J lost 4 bases, with 13 bases between them. Germline V gene data show CDR1 as MNHNY and CDR2 as SVGAGI (reference sequence). The DNA of the CDR3 is TGTGCCAGCAGACCCCGGGACCCTTACGAGCAGTACTTC. As protein: CASRPRDPYEQYF.

The chain uses TRBV7-3 and TRBJ2-2; D possibly corresponds to TRBD2 (6 bases). Germline loops: CDR1 SGHTA, CDR2 FQGTGA. The CDR3 spans 13 residues. Trimming removed 3 bases from V and 5 bases from J, with 7 bases in between. CDR3 loop: CASSLRGTGELFF. The CDR3 region has the DNA TGTGCCAGCAGCTTGCGGGGAACCGGGGAGCTGTTTTTT.

This clone was detected a few times. J is TRBJ2-7 and V is TRBV19; D gene ambiguous. The CDR3 spans 11 residues. The V and J ends lost 6 bases and 3 bases respectively, with 6 bases between them. Germline V gene lookup returns CDR1 LNHDA and CDR2 SQIVND (reference sequence). In DNA form, the CDR3 reads TGTGCCAGTAGCCTGGGCTACGAGCAGTACTTC. Its translation: CASSLGYEQYF.

This clone was recorded once. The chain employs TRBV14 and TRBJ2-7; D may be TRBD1 (5 bases). V shed 1 base and J shed 5 bases, with 12 bases lying between them. CDR1 and CDR2 (germline): SGHDN, FVKESK. CDR3 length equals 14 residues. The CDR3 loop is CASSQGQGFDEQYF. CDR3 DNA sequence: TGTGCCAGCAGCCAAGGGCAGGGATTCGACGAGCAGTACTTC.

V is TRBV6-6 and J is TRBJ2-7; D perhaps matches TRBD2 (5 bases). V was cut by 7 bases and J by 0 bases, with 13 bases left in between. Germline V gene sequence: CDR1 MNHNY, CDR2 SVGAGI (reference sequence). This CDR3 is built from 14 residues. CDR3 sequence: CASMRAVASYEQYF. The CDR3 coding sequence is TGTGCCAGCATGAGGGCAGTCGCCTCCTACGAGCAGTACTTC.

This chain links TRBV6-5 with TRBJ1-1; TRBD1 matches 7 bases. The germline V gene encodes CDR1 MNHEY and CDR2 SVGAGI. The J segment lost 9 bases and the V segment lost 8 bases, leaving 9 bases of the junction unmatched. The CDR3 contains 12 residues. CDR3 sequence (DNA): TGTGCCAGCTCGGACAGGAACATACAAGCTTTCTTT. Translated: CASSDRNIQAFF.

With respect to this clone: Just one base apart from a much larger clone, this may be a read error. The sample contains more than one DNA sequence encoding this CDR3. CDR3 DNA sequence: TGTGCCAGTATCCCACTCGGGGAGGCTGGAGCCAACGTCCTGACTTTC. This sequence encodes CASIPLGEAGANVLTF. The chain combines TRBV19 with TRBJ2-6, with D maybe TRBD2 (6 bases). Germline CDR1 LNHDA, CDR2 SQIVND (reference sequence). The CDR3 covers 16 residues.

This clone was seen just once. The chain joins TRBV5-1 to TRBJ2-3; tentative D call: TRBD1 (5 bases). The germline V gene encodes CDR1 SGHRS and CDR2 YFSETQ. The CDR3 sequence is 15 residues long. V was clipped by 1 base and J by 4 bases, with 13 bases between them. The CDR3, as DNA: TGCGCCAGCAGCTTGAGGGGCGTGGGATCAGATACGCAGTATTTT. Residues: CASSLRGVGSDTQYF.

The V call is TRBV7-6, the J call TRBJ2-3, with TRBD2 matching over 9 bases. Germline CDR1 reads SGHVS; CDR2 reads FNYEAQ. The CDR3 loop spans 14 amino acids. Trimming cost V 10 bases and J 1 base; bases outside gene matches: 6. CDR3 amino acids: CATQREVGTDTQYF. CDR3 nucleotide sequence: TGTGCCACCCAGCGGGAGGTAGGCACAGATACGCAGTATTTT.